These 12 T cell receptor beta chains were all obtained from the same sample, sequenced in a study of T cells in localized non-small cell lung cancer. Clones were sequenced by immunoSEQ multiplex PCR, and TCRdb holds only the in-frame ones, with some missing. This sample yields approximately 70,000 clones, of which around 81% are seen a single time; about 4.5% belongs to the top ten. The sample was PBMCs, taken before any cancer treatment. Receptor source: a man aged 35-69 years with stage II lung adenocarcinoma.

The V gene is TRBV5-1, the J gene TRBJ2-1; D gene unclear. From germline, CDR1 is SGHRS and CDR2 YFSETQ. The CDR3 consists of 13 residues. Deletions cut 0 bases from V and 5 bases from J, with 6 bases between. The CDR3 DNA sequence: TGCGCCAGCAGCTTGGGCGAGCACAATGAGCAGTTCTTC. Amino acid sequence: CASSLGEHNEQFF.

The chain employs TRBV6-5 and TRBJ2-7, with 8 bases lining up with TRBD1. CDR1 MNHEY and CDR2 SVGAGI come from the germline V gene. The junction had 11 bases not matched to a gene; V was cut back by 6 bases and J by 7 bases. The CDR3 totals 14 residues. The CDR3 DNA is TGTGCCAGCAGGAGGAGACAGGGGCGTGTGGAGCAGTACTTC. Amino acids: CASRRRQGRVEQYF.

A few counts support this clone. This sequence joins TRBV7-9 and TRBJ1-3; D call uncertain. Trimming took off 2 bases at V and 0 bases at J, with 5 bases between the two ends. The CDR3 contains 14 residues. Germline V gene sequence: CDR1 SEHNR, CDR2 FQNEAQ (reference sequence). CDR3 in amino acids: CASSLQGSGNTIYF. The CDR3 DNA sequence: TGTGCCAGCAGCTTACAAGGCTCTGGAAACACCATATATTTT.

The CDR3, as DNA: TGTGCCAGCAGCTTACAGTGGGCGGGGAGGACTGAAGCTTTCTTT. Protein sequence: CASSLQWAGRTEAFF. V and J are TRBV7-9 and TRBJ1-1; D is unclear. Trimming left V 2 bases short and J 5 bases short, with 15 bases between. This CDR3 is 15 amino acids long. Germline loops: CDR1 SEHNR, CDR2 FQNEAQ (reference sequence).

V gene TRBV6-6 combines with J gene TRBJ2-7; D uncertain. Germline assignment: CDR1 MNHNY and CDR2 SVGAGI (reference sequence). CDR3 size: 12 residues. Trimming cost V 0 bases and J 3 bases, with 3 bases left between them. The CDR3 nucleotides read TGTGCCAGCAGTTACTCGAACTACGAGCAGTACTTC. Amino acid sequence: CASSYSNYEQYF.

The chain has TRBV27 and TRBJ2-6; D gene unclear. V lost 3 bases to trimming and J lost 2 bases, with 14 bases between them. The CDR3 totals 17 residues. CDR1 and CDR2 (germline): MNHEY, SMNVEV (reference sequence). The CDR3 nucleotides are TGTGCCAGCAGTTTGGAAGGGAATCCCACTGGGGCCAACGTCCTGACTTTC. Residues: CASSLEGNPTGANVLTF. The variable domain in full, completed from reference TRBV27 and TRBJ2-6, reads EAQVTQNPRYLITVTGKKLTVTCSQNMNHEYMSWYRQDPGLGLRQIYYSMNVEVTDKGDVPEGYKVSRKEKRNFPLILESPSPNQTSLYFCASSLEGNPTGANVLTFGAGSRLTVL.

Turning to this clone: This sample includes further DNA sequences coding for the same CDR3. CDR3: CASSPTSGNTIYF. The CDR3 DNA reads as TGTGCCAGCTCACCGACCTCTGGAAACACCATATATTTT. The genes are TRBV18 and TRBJ1-3; no definite D call. The CDR3 spans 13 residues. The V gene's germline CDR1 is KGHSH and CDR2 LQKENI. V was pared by 3 bases and J by 0 bases, with 3 bases between.

The chain is built from TRBV7-3 and TRBJ2-5, with 7 bases aligning to TRBD1. The CDR3 has 15 residues. J was trimmed by 1 base and V by 5 bases; bases with no gene match: 7. Germline V gene lookup returns CDR1 SGHTA and CDR2 FQGTGA. CDR3 nucleotide sequence: TGTGCCAGCAGCACGGGGACAGTCCTCCAAGAGACCCAGTACTTC. Its protein product is CASSTGTVLQETQYF. The full variable domain, in which reference TRBV7-3 and TRBJ2-5 provide the parts outside the CDR3, is GAGVSQTPSNKVTEKGKYVELRCDPISGHTALYWYRQSLGQGPEFLIYFQGTGAADDSGLPNDRFFAVRPEGSVSTLKIQRTERGDSAVYLCASSTGTVLQETQYFGPGTRLLVL.

J is TRBJ2-1 and V is TRBV5-4, with TRBD2 matching 10 bases. The junction had 6 bases not matched to a gene; V was cut back by 3 bases and J by 6 bases. The germline V gene has CDR1 SGHNT and CDR2 YYREEE (reference sequence). The CDR3 sequence is 15 residues long. CDR3 nucleotides: TGTGCCAGCAGCTCAGCGGGAGGGCCTCCCAATGAGCAGTTCTTC. As protein: CASSSAGGPPNEQFF.

The chain joins TRBV7-3 to TRBJ2-1, with 8 bases matching TRBD1. Germline V gives CDR1 SGHTA, CDR2 FQGTGA. With V trimmed by 3 bases and J by 4 bases, 5 bases remained unmatched. The CDR3 is made up of 15 amino acids. CDR3 in amino acids: CASSFDRGEYNEQFF. The DNA of the CDR3 is TGTGCCAGCAGCTTCGACAGGGGCGAATACAATGAGCAGTTCTTC.

The chain joins TRBV6-6 to TRBJ1-5; D gene unclear. Trimming took off 7 bases at V and 2 bases at J, with 9 bases between the two ends. The germline V gene has CDR1 MNHNY and CDR2 SVGAGI (reference sequence). This CDR3 has 13 amino acids. DNA of the CDR3: TGTGCCAGCAAGGAGAGGGGCAATCAGCCCCAGCATTTT. Translation: CASKERGNQPQHF.

This clone showed up just a few times. The rearrangement joins TRBV4-3 to TRBJ1-1; unclear D gene. This CDR3 has 13 amino acids. V lost 1 base to trimming and J lost 1 base, with 4 bases between them. In germline, CDR1 is LGHNA, CDR2 YSLEER. CDR3 in DNA: TGCGCCAGCAGCCAAGCGGCGAACACTGAAGCTTTCTTT. It encodes CASSQAANTEAFF.